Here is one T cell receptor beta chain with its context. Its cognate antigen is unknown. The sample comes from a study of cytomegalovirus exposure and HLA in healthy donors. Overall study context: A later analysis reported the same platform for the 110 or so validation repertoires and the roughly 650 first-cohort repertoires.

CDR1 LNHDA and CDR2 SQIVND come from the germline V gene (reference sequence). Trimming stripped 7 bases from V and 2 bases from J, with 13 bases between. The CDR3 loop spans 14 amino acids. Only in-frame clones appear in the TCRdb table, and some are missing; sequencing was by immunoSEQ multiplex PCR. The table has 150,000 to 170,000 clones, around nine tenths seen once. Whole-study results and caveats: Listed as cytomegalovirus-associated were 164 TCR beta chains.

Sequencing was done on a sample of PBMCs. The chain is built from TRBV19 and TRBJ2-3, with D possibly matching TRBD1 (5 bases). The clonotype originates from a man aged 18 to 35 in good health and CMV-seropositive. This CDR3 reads CASTGRANTDTQYF. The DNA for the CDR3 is TGTGCCAGTACCGGCAGGGCTAACACAGATACGCAGTATTTT.